Listed below are T cell receptor beta chains from one sample, sequenced in a study of shared clonotypes between healthy human individuals. TCRdb's copy holds only in-frame clones and misses some; the assay was immunoSEQ multiplex PCR. The sample gives about a million clones, about 80% of which show up once; almost 0.9% is in the top ten. The sample was memory CD4+ T cells from PBMCs. These receptors all stem from a man aged 18 to 29 in good health. Some clones in this sample may be carry-over from other donors' samples. The conserved cysteine and the conserved F or W are not part of the CDR3 here.

V gene	J gene	CDR3 protein
TRBV9	TRBJ1-5	ASSRDGFNQPQH
TRBV29-1	TRBJ1-1	SVGNRAVGTEAF
TRBV6-5	TRBJ1-1	ASSAVLGNTEAF
TRBV6-5	TRBJ2-3	ASSGTGPDTQY
TRBV18	TRBJ2-7	ASSRGLYEQY
TRBV2	TRBJ2-2	ASSMGGTGELF
TRBV6-4	TRBJ2-5	ASSGGPQETQY
TRBV7-9	TRBJ2-1	ASSLDWTKTYNEQF
TRBV19	TRBJ1-5	ASSMGGGSNQPQH
TRBV27	TRBJ1-1	ASRTGAVEAF
TRBV6-5	TRBJ2-7	ASTSRAGGYEQY
TRBV4-1	TRBJ2-7	ASSQGPGSREQY
TRBV28	TRBJ1-3	ASSFDRPSGNTIY
TRBV5-1	TRBJ1-1	ASSWTGTGDTEAF
TRBV2	TRBJ1-5	ASSLPYRGGSNQPQH
TRBV5-1	TRBJ2-7	ASSPEETQTYEQY
TRBV9	TRBJ1-2	ASSVGGQGLYGYT
TRBV7-8	TRBJ2-7	ASSDGTTYEQY
TRBV7-2	TRBJ1-2	ASKAIDYGYT
TRBV6-4	TRBJ2-2	ASSRDYHTGELF
TRBV21-1	TRBJ2-7	ASSTRTGRYEQY
TRBV15	TRBJ1-1	ATSRELQGTEAF
TRBV28	TRBJ1-4	ASSLFTGGMF
TRBV18	TRBJ2-2	ASSPQGTSLLSVKLF
TRBV29-1	TRBJ1-5	RLRGDQPQH
TRBV4-1	TRBJ2-7	ASSPQAAGKNYEQY
TRBV4-1	TRBJ2-7	ASSQPRGQVSSYEQY
TRBV12-5	TRBJ2-2	ASGSENAGELF
TRBV7-2	TRBJ2-1	ASSLQGLADEQF
TRBV6-1	TRBJ1-1	ASINRGLGTEAF
TRBV7-2	TRBJ2-7	ASSLRTSTYEQY
TRBV19	TRBJ1-5	ASSTRSRAEQPQH
TRBV9	TRBJ2-1	ASSVARHNEQF
TRBV6-1	TRBJ2-4	ASGNRDRAH
TRBV6-1	TRBJ1-5	ASNVDAVKWPQH
TRBV9	TRBJ2-3	ASSVVMYTDTQY
TRBV18	TRBJ2-7	ASSPGGDMSYEQY
TRBV25-1	TRBJ1-2	ASRSGTDYGYT
TRBV10-1	TRBJ2-7	ASSDHGEEQY
TRBV18	TRBJ2-1	ASSPPGGPYYNEQF
TRBV2	TRBJ2-7	ASKGQGLSNEQY
TRBV28	TRBJ1-5	ASNFGGRGQPQH
TRBV7-9	TRBJ1-4	ASSPGGGDEKLF
TRBV28	TRBJ1-4	ASSNRGGVNEKLF
TRBV6-1	TRBJ2-7	ASSERQGGPYEQY
TRBV25-1	TRBJ1-2	ASSEFGVGRDYGYT
TRBV5-1	TRBJ2-6	ASSFQSSGANVLT
TRBV7-9	TRBJ2-2	ASSFTPGTGYTGELF
TRBV10-3	TRBJ1-2	AISPGQGKNGYT
TRBV25-1	TRBJ2-2	ASSTPGRGGTGELF
TRBV7-9	TRBJ1-1	ASSLDQGDSAF
TRBV6-1	TRBJ1-2	ASSGTGGYGYT
TRBV4-2	TRBJ2-4	ASSQGGGEAKNIQY
TRBV18	TRBJ2-1	ASSPPTGQGSDEQF
TRBV5-8	TRBJ2-3	ASSLPLRGTDTQY